These T cell receptor beta chains were read from a single sample in a study of CD8+ T cells in alopecia areata. The method was immunoSEQ multiplex PCR; TCRdb's version includes in-frame clones alone and lacks a portion of them. Here the sample spans fewer than 250,000 clones, around two fifths being singletons. The sample here was CD4+ T cells sorted from blood, taken at roughly week 30, from a patient treated with tofacitinib. These receptors were taken from a human donor with alopecia areata. The CDR3 runs from the conserved cysteine through the conserved F or W. A D gene is named only where the DNA matches it firmly. Size values are once, few and many counts, or a class for expanded clones, and some rows have none.

.	TRBV9	.	TRBJ2-1	CASSPIVQPYNEQFF	TGTGCCAGCAGCCCCATCGTCCAGCCATACAATGAGCAGTTCTTC
.	TRBV9	few	TRBJ2-7	CASSVTDNEPYEQYF	TGTGCCAGCAGCGTAACGGACAACGAACCCTACGAGCAGTACTTC
.	TRBV7-8	.	TRBJ1-2	CASSGNRDRGYTF	TGTGCCAGCAGCGGTAACAGGGATCGGGGCTACACCTTC
TRBD1	TRBV11-2	.	TRBJ1-1	CASSFGVRGPAFF	TGTGCCAGCAGCTTCGGGGTCAGGGGGCCAGCTTTCTTT
.	TRBV10-3	.	TRBJ2-3	CAISSQESSTDTQYF	TGTGCCATCAGTTCTCAGGAGTCTAGCACAGATACGCAGTATTTT
.	TRBV6-5	.	TRBJ2-7	CASSLQGYVYEQYF	TGTGCCAGCAGTTTGCAGGGGTACGTCTACGAGCAGTACTTC
.	TRBV5-1	many	TRBJ2-6	CASSYTLQGSGANVLTF	TGCGCCAGCAGCTACACACTCCAGGGCTCTGGGGCCAACGTCCTGACTTTC
.	TRBV14	.	TRBJ2-3	CASSYKTRDTQYF	TGTGCCAGCAGCTATAAAACTAGAGATACGCAGTATTTT
TRBD2	TRBV9	.	TRBJ2-1	CASSVGLAGGVGYNEQFF	TGTGCCAGCAGCGTAGGACTAGCGGGAGGAGTCGGCTACAATGAGCAGTTCTTC
.	TRBV6-1	.	TRBJ2-2	CASSERVTGELFF	TGTGCCAGCAGTGAGAGAGTTACTGGGGAGCTGTTTTTT
TRBD1	TRBV5-1	few	TRBJ2-1	CASSSTGTGHNEQFF	TGCGCCAGCAGTTCCACCGGGACAGGTCACAATGAGCAGTTCTTC
.	TRBV14	.	TRBJ2-7	CASSQRGAGRYEQYF	TGTGCCAGCAGCCAACGAGGGGCAGGGAGGTACGAGCAGTACTTC
TRBD1	TRBV9	.	TRBJ1-1	CASSVEGAGTEAFF	TGTGCCAGCAGCGTAGAGGGGGCGGGCACTGAAGCTTTCTTT
.	TRBV5-1	few	TRBJ2-7	CASSPLLGGNYEQYF	TGCGCCAGCAGCCCTCTGTTGGGCGGGAACTACGAGCAGTACTTC
.	TRBV19	.	TRBJ2-2	CASRKVAAGGELFF	TGTGCCAGTAGAAAGGTAGCGGCAGGCGGGGAGCTGTTTTTT
TRBD1	TRBV2	few	TRBJ1-3	CASSVPPGQRVTGNTIYF	TGTGCCAGCAGTGTACCACCGGGACAGCGAGTCACTGGAAACACCATATATTTT
.	TRBV6-5	.	TRBJ2-1	CASSSDLNSEQFF	TGTGCCAGCAGTTCCGACCTTAACAGTGAGCAGTTCTTC
.	TRBV18	few	TRBJ2-1	CASSKPPVNEQFF	TGTGCCAGCTCAAAACCGCCTGTCAATGAGCAGTTCTTC
TRBD1	TRBV7-6	.	TRBJ2-2	CASSLVSGQGNTGELFF	TGTGCCAGCAGCTTAGTCTCGGGACAGGGCAACACCGGGGAGCTGTTTTTT
TRBD1	TRBV29-1	.	TRBJ2-5	CSGYRGRETQYF	TGCAGCGGGTACAGGGGGCGGGAGACCCAGTACTTC
.	TRBV30	.	TRBJ2-5	CAWSAGLKETQYF	TGTGCCTGGAGTGCGGGGCTAAAAGAGACCCAGTACTTC
.	TRBV7-2	.	TRBJ1-6	CASSLTRMGNSPLHF	TGTGCCAGCAGCTTAACCCGCATGGGAAATTCACCCCTCCACTTT
.	TRBV13	.	TRBJ1-1	CASSLTRGTEAFF	TGTGCCAGCAGCTTAACAAGGGGCACTGAAGCTTTCTTT
.	TRBV23-1	.	TRBJ1-2	CASSRPRGICGYTF	TGCGCCAGCAGCCGGCCACGGGGGATTTGTGGCTACACCTTC
TRBD1	TRBV7-9	many	TRBJ1-1	CASSSFRDSVAFF	TGTGCCAGCAGCTCATTCCGGGACAGTGTCGCTTTCTTT
.	TRBV30	.	TRBJ1-5	CACRTGGGEQPQHF	TGTGCCTGCAGAACCGGGGGGGGCGAACAGCCCCAGCATTTT
TRBD2	TRBV2	.	TRBJ2-3	CASSRESGRRADTQYF	TGTGCCAGCAGCAGGGAAAGCGGGAGGCGCGCAGATACGCAGTATTTT
.	TRBV18	.	TRBJ1-5	CASSPPTRYQPQHF	TGTGCCAGCTCACCACCGACCCGCTACCAGCCCCAGCATTTT
.	TRBV29-1	few	TRBJ1-1	CSVEGNRAGTEAFF	TGCAGCGTTGAAGGGAACAGGGCAGGAACTGAAGCTTTCTTT
TRBD2	TRBV9	.	TRBJ2-1	CASSVLAGIYNEQFF	TGTGCCAGCAGCGTACTAGCGGGAATTTACAATGAGCAGTTCTTC
TRBD1	TRBV5-1	.	TRBJ2-5	CASSKGQGQETQYF	TGCGCCAGCAGCAAGGGACAGGGCCAAGAGACCCAGTACTTC
TRBD2	TRBV6-6	.	TRBJ2-2	CASSLSGGASGELFF	TGTGCCAGCAGCTTAAGCGGGGGGGCCTCCGGGGAGCTGTTTTTT
.	TRBV2	.	TRBJ1-5	CASSEDQPQHF	TGTGCCAGCAGTGAAGATCAGCCCCAGCATTTT
.	TRBV10-3	.	TRBJ2-7	CAISEGSDYEQYF	TGTGCCATCAGTGAGGGATCAGACTACGAGCAGTACTTC
.	TRBV5-1	.	TRBJ2-1	CASSLGQGWDNEQFF	TGCGCCAGCAGCTTGGGGCAGGGGTGGGACAATGAGCAGTTCTTC
.	TRBV5-4	.	TRBJ2-3	CASSTPRIGGADTQYF	TGTGCCAGCAGCACCCCTAGGATAGGAGGTGCAGATACGCAGTATTTT
TRBD2	TRBV6-1	few	TRBJ2-7	CASSVVAGGSYEQYF	TGTGCCAGCAGTGTTGTAGCGGGAGGGTCCTACGAGCAGTACTTC
.	TRBV29-1	.	TRBJ2-7	CSVGGRYAYEQYF	TGCAGCGTTGGAGGGCGTTATGCCTACGAGCAGTACTTC
TRBD1	TRBV30	.	TRBJ1-4	CAWSTGSGEKLFF	TGTGCCTGGTCGACAGGGAGTGGAGAAAAACTGTTTTTT
.	TRBV10-3	few	TRBJ1-2	CAISAGTANYGYTF	TGTGCCATCAGCGCAGGAACCGCTAACTATGGCTACACCTTC
.	TRBV11-2	many	TRBJ2-4	CASSSGPQGAQYF	TGTGCCAGCAGCTCAGGGCCCCAGGGTGCTCAGTACTTC
TRBD2	TRBV4-1	.	TRBJ2-5	CASSLSLAGVGGGQETQYF	TGCGCCAGCAGCCTCTCACTAGCGGGAGTTGGTGGGGGGCAAGAGACCCAGTACTTC
.	TRBV6-5	few	TRBJ2-7	CASSYDGSGSPYEQYF	TGTGCCAGCAGTTACGACGGGTCAGGTTCCCCCTACGAGCAGTACTTC
.	TRBV7-2	.	TRBJ2-3	CASSYGPVGGQDTQYF	TGTGCCAGCAGCTACGGACCGGTAGGGGGGCAAGATACGCAGTATTTT
TRBD1	TRBV2	few	TRBJ2-7	CASSAAGGLRTYEQYF	TGTGCCAGCAGTGCTGCAGGGGGCTTAAGAACCTACGAGCAGTACTTC
TRBD1	TRBV18	few	TRBJ2-3	CASSPRNRGGTDTQYF	TGTGCCAGCTCACCAAGGAACAGGGGAGGCACAGATACGCAGTATTTT
.	TRBV12-5	.	TRBJ1-5	CASGLTPGRVFGSNQPQHF	TGTGCTAGTGGTTTGACGCCTGGTCGGGTCTTCGGGAGCAATCAGCCCCAGCATTTT
.	TRBV2	few	TRBJ2-7	CASGQGYEQYF	TGTGCCAGCGGGCAGGGTTACGAGCAGTACTTC
TRBD2	TRBV29-1	.	TRBJ2-1	CSDVELAGGNEQFF	TGCAGCGACGTAGAACTAGCGGGGGGCAATGAGCAGTTCTTC
TRBD2	TRBV30	once	TRBJ2-1	CAWSPIASGRMRSYNEQFF	TGTGCCTGGAGTCCGATCGCTAGCGGGAGGATGCGGTCCTACAATGAGCAGTTCTTC
TRBD2	TRBV7-3	few	TRBJ2-2	CASSLGTTNTGELFF	TGTGCCAGCAGCCTCGGGACTACGAACACCGGGGAGCTGTTTTTT
.	TRBV5-1	.	TRBJ1-1	CASSFSTGRNTEAFF	TGCGCCAGCAGCTTCTCGACAGGCCGGAACACTGAAGCTTTCTTT
TRBD2	TRBV6-1	.	TRBJ2-3	CASQLAGAGDTQYF	TGTGCCAGCCAACTAGCGGGAGCTGGAGATACGCAGTATTTT